A few counts support the clone carrying this T cell receptor (beta chain). Its target is unknown. Making use of molecular barcodes, quantitative 5'-RACE generated TCR beta libraries. MiXCR was run by TCRdb on the 5' RACE reads, yielding one entry per CDR3 protein. Of 350,000 to 400,000 distinct CDR3 sequences listed, approximately 20% were seen once; the top ten hold about 12%. The data were obtained in a study of CD8 T cells in ankylosing spondylitis. Overall study results and limits: Reportedly, disease-linked clones are significantly enriched in ankylosing spondylitis patients' matched synovial fluid.

This TCR was recovered from a male donor with ankylosing spondylitis or in good health (not recorded which). Specimen: blood, either unsorted or a sorted T cell fraction (not recorded which).

This CDR3 reads CASSPPAVAGGPTDTQYF. The CDR3 DNA reads as TGTGCCAGCAGCCCACCCGCGGTAGCGGGGGGGCCCACAGATACGCAGTATTTT. The gene calls are TRBV11-2 and TRBJ2-3; 11 bases align to TRBD2. Germline CDR1 and CDR2: SGHAT and FQNNGV. The CDR3 covers 18 residues. V lost 5 bases, J lost 2 bases, and 12 bases stayed unmatched.